These 4 T cell receptor beta chains share one sample of origin, sequenced in a study of vaccination effects on CD4 cells after COVID-19. Method: immunoSEQ multiplex PCR; TCRdb's copy keeps in-frame clones and lacks some. The data contain 55,000 to 90,000 clones, over 65% of them singletons. Before any sequencing was done, the ViraFEST assay used viral peptide pools to expand antigen-specific CD4+ T cells. Scientists isolated CD4+ T cells after a roughly 9-day culture period ended. Documented for the person is a PCR-confirmed SARS-CoV-2 infection occurring between March and December 2020. These receptors lack a known antigen. Here the sequenced sample was CD4+ T cells from PBMCs cultured with HIV peptides, taken before COVID-19 vaccination. The subset was: HIV-1 Nef peptide pool negative control/reference culture. Every receptor here comes from a human donor who had a prior SARS-CoV-2 infection.

The V and J genes are TRBV19 and TRBJ2-5, with D unresolved. CDR1 LNHDA and CDR2 SQIVND come from the germline V gene (reference sequence). The CDR3 loop spans 15 amino acids. Trimming took off 5 bases at V and 1 base at J, with 14 bases between the two ends. The CDR3 loop is CASSWAGDGQETQYF. CDR3 bases: TGTGCCAGTAGTTGGGCAGGAGATGGCCAAGAGACCCAGTACTTC.

The chain links TRBV5-1 to TRBJ1-4; 8 positions agree with TRBD1. The germline V gene encodes CDR1 SGHRS and CDR2 YFSETQ. CDR3 length equals 14 residues. V was pared by 4 bases and J by 7 bases, with 6 bases of the junction left unmatched. The CDR3 sequence: CASSEGTGTEKLFF. CDR3 DNA: TGCGCCAGCAGCGAGGGGACAGGCACTGAAAAACTGTTTTTT.

J is TRBJ1-6 and V is TRBV28, with no clear D. Deletions cut 5 bases from V and 5 bases from J, with 13 bases between. Germline V lookup: CDR1 MDHEN, CDR2 SYDVKM. The CDR3 loop spans 15 amino acids. The DNA of the CDR3 is TGTGCCAGCAGTCCCCCGTCCTCTGATAATTCACCCCTCCACTTT. It translates to CASSPPSSDNSPLHF.

This chain uses TRBV2 with TRBJ1-6; D is unresolved. Trimming left V 3 bases short and J 7 bases short, with 16 bases between. From germline, CDR1 is SNHLY and CDR2 FYNNEI. This CDR3 is 16 amino acids long. The CDR3 DNA reads as TGTGCCAGCAGTGAGAGACGGGAGGTTTGGAATTCACCCCTCCACTTT. It codes for CASSERREVWNSPLHF.